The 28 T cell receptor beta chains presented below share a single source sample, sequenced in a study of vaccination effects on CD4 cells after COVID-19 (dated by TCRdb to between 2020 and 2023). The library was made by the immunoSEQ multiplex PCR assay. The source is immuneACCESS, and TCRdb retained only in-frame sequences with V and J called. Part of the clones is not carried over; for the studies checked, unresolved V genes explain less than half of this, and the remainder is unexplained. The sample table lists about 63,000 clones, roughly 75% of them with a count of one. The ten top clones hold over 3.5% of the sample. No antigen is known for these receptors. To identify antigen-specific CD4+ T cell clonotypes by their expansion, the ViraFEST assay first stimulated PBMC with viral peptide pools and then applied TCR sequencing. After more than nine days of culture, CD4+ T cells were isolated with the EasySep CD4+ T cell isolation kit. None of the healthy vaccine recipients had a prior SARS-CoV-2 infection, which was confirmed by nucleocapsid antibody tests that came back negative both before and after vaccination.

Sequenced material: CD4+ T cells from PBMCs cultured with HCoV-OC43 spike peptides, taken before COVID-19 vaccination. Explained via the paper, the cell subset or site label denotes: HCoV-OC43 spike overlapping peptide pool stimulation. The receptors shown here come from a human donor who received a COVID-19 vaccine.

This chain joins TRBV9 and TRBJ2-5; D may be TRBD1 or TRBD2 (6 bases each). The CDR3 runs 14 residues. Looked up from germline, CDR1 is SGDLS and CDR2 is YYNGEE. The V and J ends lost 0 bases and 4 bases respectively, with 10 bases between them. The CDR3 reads CASSVVGGPETQYF. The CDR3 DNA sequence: TGTGCCAGCAGCGTAGTCGGGGGCCCAGAGACCCAGTACTTC.

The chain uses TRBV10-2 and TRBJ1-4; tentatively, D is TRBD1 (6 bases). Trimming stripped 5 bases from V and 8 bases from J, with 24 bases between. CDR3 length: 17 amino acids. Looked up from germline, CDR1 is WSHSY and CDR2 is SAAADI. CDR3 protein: CASSNPGESITGEKLFF. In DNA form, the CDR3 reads TGCGCCAGCAGTAATCCAGGGGAAAGTATCACGGGCGAAAAACTGTTTTTT.

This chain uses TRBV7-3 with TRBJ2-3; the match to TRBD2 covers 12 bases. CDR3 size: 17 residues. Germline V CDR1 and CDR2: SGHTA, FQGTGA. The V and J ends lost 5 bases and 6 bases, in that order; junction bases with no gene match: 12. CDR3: CASSPRLLAGGRDTQYF. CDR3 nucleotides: TGTGCCAGCAGCCCCCGATTACTAGCGGGGGGCCGGGATACGCAGTATTTT.

The CDR3 DNA reads TGTGCCAGCAGCCTACCGGACAGGGGCTCTGGGGCCAACGTCCTGACTTTC. Encoded protein: CASSLPDRGSGANVLTF. The V call is TRBV5-4, the J call TRBJ2-6; the match to TRBD1 covers 9 bases. Germline V gene data show CDR1 as SGHNT and CDR2 as YYREEE (reference sequence). V dropped 4 bases and J dropped 0; count of bases not matched to a gene: 5. This CDR3 spans 17 amino acids.

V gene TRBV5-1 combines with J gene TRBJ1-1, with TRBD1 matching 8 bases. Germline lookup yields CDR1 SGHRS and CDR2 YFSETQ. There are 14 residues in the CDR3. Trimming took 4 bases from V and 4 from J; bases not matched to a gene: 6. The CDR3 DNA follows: TGCGCCAGCAGCCCGGGACAGGCAATCACTGAAGCTTTCTTT. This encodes CASSPGQAITEAFF.

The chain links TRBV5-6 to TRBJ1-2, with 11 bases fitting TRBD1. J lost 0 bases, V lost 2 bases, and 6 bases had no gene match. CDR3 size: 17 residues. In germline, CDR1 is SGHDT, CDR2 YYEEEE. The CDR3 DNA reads TGTGCCAGCAGCTTATTGGACAGGGGGCTGGCTAACTATGGCTACACCTTC. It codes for CASSLLDRGLANYGYTF.

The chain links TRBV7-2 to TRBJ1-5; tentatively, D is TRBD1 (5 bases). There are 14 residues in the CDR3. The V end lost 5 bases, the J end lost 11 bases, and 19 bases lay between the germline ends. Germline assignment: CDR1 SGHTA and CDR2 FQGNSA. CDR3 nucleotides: TGTGCCAGCAGCAATGGGGGAGGTCTTCTGGCCCAGCATTTT. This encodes CASSNGGGLLAQHF.

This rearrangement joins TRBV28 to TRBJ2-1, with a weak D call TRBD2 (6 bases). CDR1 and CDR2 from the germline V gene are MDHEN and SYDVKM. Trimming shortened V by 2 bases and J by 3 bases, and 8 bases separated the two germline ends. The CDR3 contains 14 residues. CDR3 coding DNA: TGTGCCAGCAGTTTACAGGACTACTACAATGAGCAGTTCTTC. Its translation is CASSLQDYYNEQFF.

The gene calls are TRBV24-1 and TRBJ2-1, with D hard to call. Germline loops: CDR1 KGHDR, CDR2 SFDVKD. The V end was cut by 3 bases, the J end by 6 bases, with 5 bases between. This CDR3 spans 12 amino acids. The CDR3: CATSDHPNEQFF. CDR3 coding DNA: TGTGCCACCAGTGATCATCCCAATGAGCAGTTCTTC.

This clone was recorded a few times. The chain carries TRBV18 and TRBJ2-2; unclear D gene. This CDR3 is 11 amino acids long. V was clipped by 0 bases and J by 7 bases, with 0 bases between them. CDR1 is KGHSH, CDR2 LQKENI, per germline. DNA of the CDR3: TGTGCCAGCTCACCACCCGGGGAGCTGTTTTTT. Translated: CASSPPGELFF.

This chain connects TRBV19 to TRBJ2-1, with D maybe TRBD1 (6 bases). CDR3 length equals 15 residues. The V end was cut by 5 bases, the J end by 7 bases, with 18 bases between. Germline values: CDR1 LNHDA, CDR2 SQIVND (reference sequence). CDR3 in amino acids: CASSPRDTRRNEQFF. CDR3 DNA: TGTGCCAGTAGTCCCCGGGACACTCGGCGGAATGAGCAGTTCTTC.

DNA of the CDR3: TGTGCCAGCAGTCCGGGGGGGACAGGGCGAAAACTGTTTTTT. Translated, it gives CASSPGGTGRKLFF. The chain uses TRBV28 and TRBJ1-4, with 9 bases fitting TRBD1. Trimming removed 5 bases from V and 10 bases from J; junction bases left unmatched: 8. CDR3 length: 14 residues. CDR1 and CDR2 (germline): MDHEN, SYDVKM.

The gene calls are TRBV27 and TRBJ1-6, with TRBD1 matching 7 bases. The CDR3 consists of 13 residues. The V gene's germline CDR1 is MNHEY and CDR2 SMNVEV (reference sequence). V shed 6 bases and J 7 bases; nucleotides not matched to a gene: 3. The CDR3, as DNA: TGTGCCAGCAGGGGACAGACAAATTCACCCCTCCACTTT. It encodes CASRGQTNSPLHF.

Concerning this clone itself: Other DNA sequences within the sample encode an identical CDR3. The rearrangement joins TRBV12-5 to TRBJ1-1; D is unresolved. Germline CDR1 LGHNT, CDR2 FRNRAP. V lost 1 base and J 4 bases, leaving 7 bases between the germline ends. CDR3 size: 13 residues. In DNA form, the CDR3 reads TGTGCTAGTGGTTTGGAAGGTGGCACTGAAGCTTTCTTT. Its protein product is CASGLEGGTEAFF.

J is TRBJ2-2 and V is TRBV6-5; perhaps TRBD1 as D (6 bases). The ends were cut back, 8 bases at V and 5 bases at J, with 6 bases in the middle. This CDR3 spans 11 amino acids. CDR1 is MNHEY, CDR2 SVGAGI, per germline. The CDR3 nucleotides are TGTGCCAGCCAGGGGACCGGGGAGCTGTTTTTT. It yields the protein CASQGTGELFF.

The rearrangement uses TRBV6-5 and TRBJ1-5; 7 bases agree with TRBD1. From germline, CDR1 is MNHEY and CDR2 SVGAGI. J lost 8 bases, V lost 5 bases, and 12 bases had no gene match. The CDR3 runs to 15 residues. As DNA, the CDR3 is TGTGCCAGCAGTCCAGCGACAGGGAGCCTGGAGCCCCAGCATTTT. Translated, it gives CASSPATGSLEPQHF.

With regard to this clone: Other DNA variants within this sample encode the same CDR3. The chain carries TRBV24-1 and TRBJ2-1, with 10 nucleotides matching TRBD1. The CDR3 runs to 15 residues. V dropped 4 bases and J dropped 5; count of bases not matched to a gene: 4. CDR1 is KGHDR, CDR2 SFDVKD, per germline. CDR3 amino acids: CATSDPGTGDNEQFF. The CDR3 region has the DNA TGTGCCACCAGTGACCCCGGGACAGGGGACAATGAGCAGTTCTTC.

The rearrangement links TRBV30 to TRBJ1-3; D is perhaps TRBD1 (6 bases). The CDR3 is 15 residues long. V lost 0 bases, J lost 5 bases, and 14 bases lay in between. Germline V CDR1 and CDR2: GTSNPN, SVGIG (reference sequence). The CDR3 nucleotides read TGTGCCTGGAGTGTACCGGGTACAGGGAGAAACACCATATATTTT. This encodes CAWSVPGTGRNTIYF.

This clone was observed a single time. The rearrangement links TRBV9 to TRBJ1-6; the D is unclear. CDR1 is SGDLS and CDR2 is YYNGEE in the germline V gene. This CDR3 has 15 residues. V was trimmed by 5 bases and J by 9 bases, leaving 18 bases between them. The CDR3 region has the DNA TGTGCCAGCAGTGCGACCGGGCCCAGGAGTTCACCCCTCCACTTT. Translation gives CASSATGPRSSPLHF.

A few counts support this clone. In DNA, the CDR3 is TGTGCCAGCAGCTTAACCTCAGGGGTGCAGTACGAGCAGTACGTC. Translation: CASSLTSGVQYEQYV. The genes are TRBV7-2 and TRBJ2-7; a possible D gene is TRBD1 (6 bases). CDR1 is SGHTA, CDR2 FQGNSA, per germline. There are 15 residues in the CDR3. V was trimmed by 2 bases and J by 4 bases, leaving 15 bases between them.

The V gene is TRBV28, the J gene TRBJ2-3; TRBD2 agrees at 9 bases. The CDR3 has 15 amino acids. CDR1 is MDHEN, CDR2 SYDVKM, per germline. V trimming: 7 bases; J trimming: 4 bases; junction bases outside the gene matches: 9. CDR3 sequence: CASNEAGTSSDTQYF. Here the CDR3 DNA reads TGTGCCAGCAACGAAGCCGGGACTAGCTCAGATACGCAGTATTTT.

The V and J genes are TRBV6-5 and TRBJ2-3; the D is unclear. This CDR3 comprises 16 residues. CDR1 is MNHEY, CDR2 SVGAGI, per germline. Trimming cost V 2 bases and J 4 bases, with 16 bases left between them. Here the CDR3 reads CASSYGPIYFSDTQYF. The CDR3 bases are TGTGCCAGCAGTTACGGGCCGATCTATTTTTCAGATACGCAGTATTTT.

The CDR3 sequence is CATSWGEGGNQETQYF. DNA for the CDR3: TGTGCCACCAGCTGGGGGGAAGGAGGGAACCAAGAGACCCAGTACTTC. This rearrangement joins TRBV15 to TRBJ2-5; D is possibly TRBD2 (6 bases). The CDR3 has 16 amino acids. CDR1 is LNHNV and CDR2 is YYDKDF in the germline V gene (reference sequence). V lost 5 bases and J lost 0, with 16 bases in between. The variable domain in full, completed from reference TRBV15 and TRBJ2-5, reads DAMVIQNPRYQVTQFGKPVTLSCSQTLNHNVMYWYQQKSSQAPKLLFHYYDKDFNNEADTPDNFQSRRPNTSFCFLDIRSPGLGDTAMYLCATSWGEGGNQETQYFGPGTRLLVL.

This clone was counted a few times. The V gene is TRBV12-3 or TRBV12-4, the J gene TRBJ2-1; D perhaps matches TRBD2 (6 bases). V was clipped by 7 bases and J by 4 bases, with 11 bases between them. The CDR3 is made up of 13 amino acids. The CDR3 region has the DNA TGTGCCAGCACGGGACTCCCTTACAATGAGCAGTTCTTC. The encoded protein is CASTGLPYNEQFF.

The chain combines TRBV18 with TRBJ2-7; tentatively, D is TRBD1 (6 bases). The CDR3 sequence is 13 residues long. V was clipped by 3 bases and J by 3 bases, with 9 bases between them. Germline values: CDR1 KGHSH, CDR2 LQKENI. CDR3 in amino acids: CASSPYRDYEQYV. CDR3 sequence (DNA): TGTGCCAGCTCACCTTACAGGGACTACGAGCAGTACGTC.

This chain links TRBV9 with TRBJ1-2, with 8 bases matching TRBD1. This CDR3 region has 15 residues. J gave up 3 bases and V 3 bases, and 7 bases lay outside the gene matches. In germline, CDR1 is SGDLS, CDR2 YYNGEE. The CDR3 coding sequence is TGTGCCAGCAGCGACCCGGACAGGGCTGACTATGGCTACACCTTC. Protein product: CASSDPDRADYGYTF.

CDR3: CASSLGAGELFF. The CDR3 nucleotides read TGTGCCAGCAGCTTGGGCGCCGGGGAGCTGTTTTTT. The gene calls are TRBV5-8 and TRBJ2-2; the D is unclear. Germline CDR1 SGHTS, CDR2 YDEGEE. V lost 0 bases and J 6 bases, leaving 3 bases between the germline ends. The CDR3 consists of 12 residues.

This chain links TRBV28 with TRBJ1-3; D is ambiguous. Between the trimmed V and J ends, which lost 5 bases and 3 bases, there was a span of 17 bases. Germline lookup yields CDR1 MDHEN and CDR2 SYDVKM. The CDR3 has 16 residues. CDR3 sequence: CASSRGRRVSGNTIYF. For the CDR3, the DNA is TGTGCCAGCAGTCGCGGAAGGAGGGTTAGTGGAAACACCATATATTTT.